The next 23 T cell receptor beta chains were all read from a single sample in a study of cytomegalovirus exposure and HLA in healthy donors. The PCR made use of 60 Vbeta and 13 Jbeta primers. The method was immunoSEQ multiplex PCR; TCRdb's version includes in-frame clones alone and lacks a portion of them. The sample consists of some 140,000 clones, approximately 61% of them appearing once. What was sequenced was PBMCs. These receptors came from a human donor in good health.

This clone was counted a single time. V gene TRBV11-2 combines with J gene TRBJ2-4; D is perhaps TRBD2 (5 bases). This CDR3 has 14 residues. V lost 1 base and J lost 9, with 13 bases in between. CDR1 is SGHAT, CDR2 FQNNGV, per germline. The CDR3 coding sequence is TGTGCCAGCAGCTTAGGGAGGCCCCAAAGCATTCAGTACTTC. As protein: CASSLGRPQSIQYF.

The gene calls are TRBV4-1 and TRBJ2-3; D unresolved. The CDR3 consists of 17 residues. Trimming stripped 3 bases from V and 0 bases from J, with 16 bases between. Germline V gene data show CDR1 as MGHRA and CDR2 as YSYEKL. CDR3 bases: TGCGCCAGCAGCCACCATGTAACCGCGCTTAGCACAGATACGCAGTATTTT. Amino acid sequence: CASSHHVTALSTDTQYF.

The chain couples TRBV5-8 to TRBJ2-2; a possible D gene is TRBD1 (5 bases). The CDR3 covers 18 residues. From germline, CDR1 is SGHTS and CDR2 YDEGEE. The ends were cut back, 0 bases at V and 4 bases at J, with 19 bases in the middle. This chain's CDR3 is CASSLVGRAVFGTGELFF. The CDR3 DNA follows: TGTGCCAGCAGCTTGGTAGGCAGGGCGGTTTTTGGCACCGGGGAGCTGTTTTTT.

The chain has TRBV5-4 and TRBJ2-1, with 10 bases matching TRBD2. Germline CDR1 SGHNT, CDR2 YYREEE (reference sequence). The CDR3 spans 16 residues. Unmatched junction bases numbered 6, after V lost 4 bases and J lost 2 bases. The chain's CDR3 is CASSGGTSAAYNEQFF. For the CDR3, the DNA is TGTGCCAGCAGCGGGGGGACTAGCGCAGCCTACAATGAGCAGTTCTTC.

The chain combines TRBV5-1 with TRBJ1-2, with no clear D. CDR1 and CDR2 from the germline V gene are SGHRS and YFSETQ. Trimming removed 1 base from V and 1 base from J, with 5 bases in between. The CDR3 has 13 residues. The CDR3, as DNA: TGCGCCAGCAGCTTGCAGGATAACTATGGCTACACCTTC. Translation gives CASSLQDNYGYTF.

The table lists this clone with a few counts. This chain connects TRBV9 to TRBJ2-5; D possibly corresponds to TRBD2 (6 bases). The CDR3 is made up of 17 amino acids. CDR1 and CDR2 (germline): SGDLS, YYNGEE. V was pared by 3 bases and J by 4 bases, with 22 bases between. The CDR3 DNA reads TGTGCCAGCAGCGCCAACCCAGGCTCAGCGGGCCGAGAGACCCAGTACTTC. It translates to CASSANPGSAGRETQYF.

The DNA of the CDR3 is TGTGCCAGCAGTGAAGTACGGGGAGGGAGGAAAGAGACCCAGTACTTC. It specifies CASSEVRGGRKETQYF. The V gene is TRBV28, the J gene TRBJ2-5; 7 nucleotides line up with TRBD2. J gave up 3 bases and V 5 bases, and 12 bases lay outside the gene matches. The CDR3 spans 16 residues. Germline V gives CDR1 MDHEN, CDR2 SYDVKM.

This chain links TRBV29-1 with TRBJ2-5, with D tentatively TRBD2 (5 bases). Trimming took off 7 bases at V and 3 bases at J, with 18 bases between the two ends. From germline, CDR1 is SQVTM and CDR2 ANQGSEA. The CDR3 length is 14 residues. This CDR3 is CSARRPAAEETQYF. CDR3 nucleotides: TGCAGCGCCCGCCGTCCGGCAGCGGAAGAGACCCAGTACTTC.

The chain links TRBV19 to TRBJ1-6; no clear D gene. Trimming took off 4 bases at V and 5 bases at J, with 9 bases between the two ends. The length of the CDR3 is 14 residues. From germline, CDR1 is LNHDA and CDR2 SQIVND (reference sequence). The chain's CDR3 is CASSTRTDNSPLHF. CDR3 sequence (DNA): TGTGCCAGTAGTACCCGTACGGATAATTCACCCCTCCACTTT.

CDR3 DNA sequence: TGTGCCAGCAGTGACAGGGTTGGCCACCCAGATACGCAGTATTTT. Encoded protein: CASSDRVGHPDTQYF. This rearrangement joins TRBV6-1 to TRBJ2-3; D may be TRBD1 (5 bases). Germline CDR1 MNHNS, CDR2 SASEGT. V was clipped by 3 bases and J by 4 bases, with 14 bases between them. The CDR3 has 15 amino acids.

This clone was observed a few times. V and J are TRBV15 and TRBJ1-1; D is possibly TRBD1 (6 bases). The V and J ends lost 2 bases and 0 bases respectively, with 10 bases between them. The germline V gene has CDR1 LNHNV and CDR2 YYDKDF (reference sequence). The CDR3 extends over 15 amino acids. In nucleotides, the CDR3 is TGTGCCACCAGCAGAACCGGGACATTGAACACTGAAGCTTTCTTT. Translated, it gives CATSRTGTLNTEAFF.

The gene calls are TRBV15 and TRBJ2-7; TRBD1 matches at 10 bases. This CDR3 is 14 amino acids long. Germline CDR1 and CDR2: LNHNV and YYDKDF (reference sequence). Unmatched junction bases numbered 5, after V lost 5 bases and J lost 4 bases. The CDR3 nucleotides are TGTGCCACCAGCGCCGACAGGGGGCGGTACGAGCAGTACTTC. Encoded protein: CATSADRGRYEQYF.

This clone has just a few counts. The rearrangement links TRBV27 to TRBJ1-4; D gene uncertain. This CDR3 comprises 12 residues. V was clipped by 3 bases and J by 7 bases, with 6 bases between them. CDR1 and CDR2 from the germline V gene are MNHEY and SMNVEV (reference sequence). The chain's CDR3 is CASSFRGEKLFF. The CDR3 DNA reads as TGTGCCAGCAGTTTTCGCGGTGAAAAACTGTTTTTT.

The chain recombines TRBV7-2 with TRBJ2-1, with TRBD2 matching 9 bases. Germline-derived CDR1 and CDR2 are SGHTA and FQGNSA. This CDR3 is built from 15 residues. V shed 3 bases, J shed 6 bases, and the junction held 6 bases outside the gene matches. The CDR3 loop reads CASSLDAGGPNEQFF. The DNA of the CDR3 is TGTGCCAGCAGCTTGGACGCGGGAGGGCCCAATGAGCAGTTCTTC.

The V and J genes are TRBV4-2 and TRBJ1-2, with 12 bases fitting TRBD1. In germline, CDR1 is LGHNA, CDR2 YNFKEQ. This CDR3 has 16 amino acids. V was clipped by 4 bases and J by 7 bases; unmatched bases: 10. The CDR3 DNA is TGTGCCAGCAGCCCTCGTCCGGGACAGGGGGCTTTTGGCTACACCTTC. Its translation is CASSPRPGQGAFGYTF.

The rearrangement joins TRBV10-3 to TRBJ1-2, with a tentative D call TRBD1 (5 bases). The CDR3 length is 15 residues. Germline V gene lookup returns CDR1 ENHRY and CDR2 SYGVKD. V gave up 0 bases and J gave up 8 bases, with 16 bases separating them. The CDR3: CAISESAGSLWGYTF. The CDR3 DNA sequence: TGTGCCATCAGTGAGTCGGCAGGGTCGCTTTGGGGCTACACCTTC.

The rearrangement links TRBV9 to TRBJ2-5; 8 nucleotides line up with TRBD2. The CDR3 spans 17 residues. CDR1 and CDR2 from the germline V gene are SGDLS and YYNGEE. J was trimmed by 4 bases and V by 2 bases; bases with no gene match: 13. The CDR3 coding sequence is TGTGCCAGCAGCGTCTCCCCGGGAGGGCCGAGATTAGAGACCCAGTACTTC. Protein product: CASSVSPGGPRLETQYF.

The V gene is TRBV11-3, the J gene TRBJ2-7; TRBD2 is a possible D gene (6 bases). Trimming shortened V by 3 bases and J by 1 base, and 19 bases separated the two germline ends. There are 17 residues in the CDR3. Germline V gene sequence: CDR1 SGHNT, CDR2 YENEEA. The CDR3: CASSFPRGMGGSYEQYF. The CDR3 bases are TGTGCCAGCAGCTTTCCCCGGGGTATGGGGGGATCCTACGAGCAGTACTTC.

J is TRBJ2-5 and V is TRBV13, with TRBD2 identical over 8 bases. The J call may be incorrect, as the DNA end agrees better with TRBJ2-7. The CDR3 contains 15 residues. From germline, CDR1 is PRHDT and CDR2 FYEKMQ (reference sequence). Written as DNA, the CDR3 is TGTGCCAGCAGCTACTCCGGGACTAGGGTCTACGAGCAGTACTTC. It yields the protein CASSYSGTRVYEQYF.

The chain employs TRBV7-3 and TRBJ2-2; TRBD1 matches 7 bases. Losses at the gene ends were 5 bases for V and 5 bases for J; bases not matched to a gene: 5. Germline V CDR1 and CDR2: SGHTA, FQGTGA. This CDR3 is 14 amino acids long. CDR3 protein: CASSDQGETGELFF. The CDR3 nucleotides read TGTGCCAGCAGCGATCAGGGGGAAACCGGGGAGCTGTTTTTT.

This clone was seen a handful of times. This chain joins TRBV6-1 and TRBJ1-2, with 11 bases aligning to TRBD1. After removal of 4 bases from V and 6 bases from J, the junction contained 7 bases not matched to a gene. There are 15 residues in the CDR3. CDR1 is MNHNS, CDR2 SASEGT, per germline. The CDR3 spells CASSAIGGQGDGYTF. CDR3 DNA: TGTGCCAGCAGTGCCATAGGGGGACAGGGGGATGGCTACACCTTC.

The chain carries TRBV19 and TRBJ2-7; D might be TRBD2 (5 bases). Trimming cost V 5 bases and J 0 bases, with 14 bases left between them. The CDR3 contains 15 residues. Germline lookup yields CDR1 LNHDA and CDR2 SQIVND (reference sequence). CDR3 residues: CASSGSKEASYEQYF. The CDR3 DNA reads TGTGCCAGTAGTGGGAGCAAGGAGGCCTCCTACGAGCAGTACTTC.

This clone was detected a few times. The chain uses TRBV7-2 and TRBJ2-7; perhaps TRBD1 as D (5 bases). V was pared by 1 base and J by 6 bases, with 10 bases between. CDR3 size: 13 residues. The germline V gene has CDR1 SGHTA and CDR2 FQGNSA. CDR3 sequence (DNA): TGTGCCAGCAGCTTAGAGGGGCCCCTCGAGCAGTACTTC. Amino acids: CASSLEGPLEQYF.